These T cell receptor beta chains were read from a single sample in a study of T cell repertoires in cytomegalovirus infection. These receptors' antigens are unknown. MiXCR was run by TCRdb on the reads, yielding one entry per CDR3 protein. This sample yields under 200,000 distinct CDR3 sequences, of which roughly 20% are seen a single time; 25% belongs to the top ten. Sequences were derived from CD8+ T cells from cultured PBMCs, sampled from culture after CMV antigen stimulation. The origin of the receptors is a human donor in good health (CMV status not recorded). Some clones in this sample may be carry-over from other donors' samples. The CDR3 runs from the conserved cysteine through the conserved F or W. D genes are given only for firm matches. Clone size is shown for a subset of rows, as once, few, many or a class of expanded clone.

TRBV7-2	few	-	TRBJ2-7	CASSLDGLSSYEQYF	TGTGCCAGCAGCTTAGATGGGTTGAGCTCCTACGAGCAGTACTTC
TRBV6-1	-	-	TRBJ2-1	CASSARDSPVDEQFF	TGTGCCAGCAGTGCTCGGGACTCGCCCGTTGATGAGCAGTTCTTC
TRBV9	-	TRBD1	TRBJ2-2	CASSAQPGQGLTGELFF	TGTGCCAGCAGCGCTCAACCGGGACAGGGCCTCACCGGGGAGCTGTTTTTT
TRBV12-3/TRBV12-4	few	-	TRBJ1-2	CASSLAPSEYGYTF	TGTGCCAGCAGTTTAGCCCCATCGGAGTATGGCTACACCTTC
TRBV7-2	few	TRBD1	TRBJ2-7	CASSLPEAGTGGYEQYF	TGTGCCAGCAGCTTACCGGAAGCTGGGACAGGGGGCTACGAGCAGTACTTC
TRBV7-9	-	TRBD1	TRBJ2-7	CASSPGQGISYEQYF	TGTGCCAGCAGCCCCGGACAGGGAATCTCCTACGAGCAGTACTTC
TRBV11-2	-	TRBD1	TRBJ2-7	CASSLKGQQNLYEQYF	TGTGCCAGCAGCTTAAAGGGACAGCAAAACCTCTACGAGCAGTACTTC
TRBV6-5	few	-	TRBJ2-7	CASSPMTSSYEQYF	TGTGCCAGCAGTCCAATGACAAGCTCCTACGAGCAGTACTTC
TRBV15	-	-	TRBJ2-7	CATSREGQREQYF	TGTGCCACCAGCAGAGAAGGACAACGCGAGCAGTACTTC
TRBV27	few	-	TRBJ2-1	CASSLPGGPKHNEQFF	TGTGCCAGCAGTTTACCCGGGGGCCCCAAGCACAATGAGCAGTTCTTC
TRBV7-3	-	-	TRBJ1-2	CASSHLGGGGYTF	TGTGCCAGCAGCCACCTAGGGGGTGGTGGCTACACCTTC
TRBV14	-	TRBD1	TRBJ2-1	CASSLTGGARFF	TGTGCCAGCAGTTTGACAGGGGGGGCACGGTTCTTC
TRBV7-8	-	-	TRBJ2-1	CASSIGLALYNEQFF	TGTGCCAGCAGCATCGGGCTAGCGCTCTACAATGAGCAGTTCTTC
TRBV24-1	-	-	TRBJ2-1	CATSDLGVDEQFF	TGTGCCACCAGTGATTTGGGGGTCGATGAGCAGTTCTTC
TRBV28	few	TRBD2	TRBJ2-5	CASTPIGTSWSGETQYF	TGTGCCAGCACCCCAATCGGGACTAGCTGGTCGGGGGAGACCCAGTACTTC
TRBV7-2	few	-	TRBJ2-5	CASSLDRGRRETQYF	TGTGCCAGCAGCTTAGACCGGGGGCGTAGGGAGACCCAGTACTTC
TRBV6-2/TRBV6-3	few	-	TRBJ2-7	CASTPRARLHEQYF	TGTGCCAGCACCCCAAGGGCTCGCCTCCACGAGCAGTACTTC
TRBV7-2	few	-	TRBJ2-5	CASSFDREWQETQYF	TGTGCCAGCAGCTTTGATAGGGAGTGGCAAGAGACCCAGTACTTC
TRBV12-3/TRBV12-4	few	TRBD2	TRBJ2-3	CASSPLAASTDTQYF	TGTGCCAGCAGCCCACTAGCGGCTAGCACAGATACGCAGTATTTT
TRBV19	-	-	TRBJ1-1	CASSFHTGLNAEAFF	TGTGCCAGTAGTTTCCACACAGGGCTGAACGCTGAAGCTTTCTTT
TRBV7-9	few	TRBD1	TRBJ2-7	CASSFPGQEQYF	TGTGCCAGCAGCTTTCCGGGACAGGAGCAGTACTTC
TRBV7-9	few	-	TRBJ2-1	CASTSTNTRTSIYNEQFF	TGTGCCAGCACCAGCACCAATACTAGGACAAGTATATACAATGAGCAGTTCTTC